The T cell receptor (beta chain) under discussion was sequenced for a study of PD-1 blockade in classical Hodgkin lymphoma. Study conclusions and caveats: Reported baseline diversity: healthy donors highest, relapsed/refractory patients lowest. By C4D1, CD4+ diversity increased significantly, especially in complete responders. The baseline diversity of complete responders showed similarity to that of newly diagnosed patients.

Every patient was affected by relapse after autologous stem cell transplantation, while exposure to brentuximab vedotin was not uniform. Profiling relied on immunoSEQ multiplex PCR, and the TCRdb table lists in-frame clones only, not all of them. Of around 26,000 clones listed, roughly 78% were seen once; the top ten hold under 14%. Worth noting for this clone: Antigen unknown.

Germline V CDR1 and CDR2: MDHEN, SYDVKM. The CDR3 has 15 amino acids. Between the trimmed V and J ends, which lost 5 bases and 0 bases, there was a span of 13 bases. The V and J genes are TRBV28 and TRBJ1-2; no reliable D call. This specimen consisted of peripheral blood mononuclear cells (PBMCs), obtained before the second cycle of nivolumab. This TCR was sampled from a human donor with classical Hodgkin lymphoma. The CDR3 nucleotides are TGTGCCAGCAGTCAGTTCGGGAGGGCTAACTATGGCTACACCTTC. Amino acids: CASSQFGRANYGYTF.